What follows describes a single TCR beta chain. This clonotype was counted between two and nine times. It has no known antigen specificity. Base-call qualities are not available, and no considerably larger clone is one nucleotide away. The sample belongs to a study of identical twins (dated by TCRdb to 2016 to 2018). With regard to the full study: To test whether fetal clonotypes persist, this study deep-sequenced TCR alpha and beta repertoires from monozygotic twins, from unrelated adults of various ages, and from cord blood. Replicate twin experiments were performed at different times using different library preparation protocols to rule out contamination.

Libraries were constructed by 5' RACE. Sequencing was performed on an Illumina HiSeq 2000. Template switching introduced a universal primer binding site; the final cDNA contained a unique molecular identifier, enabling accurate counting of TCR cDNA molecules. First-strand cDNA for TCR alpha and beta chains was synthesized from specific primers in the conserved constant-segment region. To control for contamination, every cDNA library carried two barcodes: a SMART-Mk sample barcode plus Illumina barcodes. TruSeq adapter sequences along with Illumina sample barcodes were introduced in two successive PCR steps. TCR alpha and beta cDNA libraries were sequenced on the Illumina HiSeq platform with custom primers. On the study's bioinformatics: Raw reads were processed with MiGEC to extract unique molecular identifiers, and MiXCR was used to determine CDR3 positions. For each individual, recombination models were inferred using an EM algorithm with the repgenHMM and IGoR tools. The tcR package in R was used for shared clonotype analysis, with sharing normalized by the product of cloneset sizes. To study raw recombination without the effects of thymic and clonal selection, out-of-frame nonproductive sequences were analyzed. TCRdb cleaned the public reads at Q25 with fastp, built clones with MiXCR and kept in-frame beta chains. Each CDR3 protein gets just one entry, which takes the most common genes and DNA from the rows behind it. TCRdb's processing, not the study's, gives the V and J calls here. Present in this sample are about 890,000 distinct CDR3 sequences, over 9% of which were seen just once. The ten largest clones capture about 1.5% of the sample.

Per the germline V gene (reference sequence), DFQATT is the CDR1 and SNEGSKA is the CDR2. V and J are truncated by 3 bases and 4 bases respectively, leaving an intervening sequence of 13 bases. Measured from the cysteine to the phenylalanine, the CDR3 is 14 residues long. The CDR3 DNA has 42 bases and is translated from base 1. The research as a whole found: Fewer insertions were carried by abundant cord blood beta clonotypes, a similar but weaker trend appeared in young adult naive repertoires, and no such trend appeared in memory repertoires. The excess sharing between twins in beta out-of-frame sequences was weaker because fewer shared sequences reduced the signal-to-noise ratio. In monozygotic twins, out-of-frame TCR alpha sharing was systematically underestimated by recombination models, although the models agreed with sharing between unrelated individuals. Because the same donors could not be followed over many years, conclusions were based on cross-sectional statistical analysis. Invariant T cells such as MAIT and iNKT could partly confound zero-insertion analyses, though diverse VJ usage argued against this for most clonotypes. Compared with coincidental sharing between unrelated individuals, out-of-frame TCR alpha sequences shared between twins had an excess of sequences with low generation probability.

Only healthy Caucasian donors were included. Three pairs of female monozygotic twins, all aged roughly 18 to 29 years, were included in the twin cohort. Peripheral blood mononuclear cells were the source from which RNA for the TCR libraries was isolated. This same sample was also part of a study on yellow fever vaccine responses in identical twins. As noted in the second study: According to the authors, in identical twins the way T cells responded to vaccination appeared partly convergent and partly personalized. Focusing on identical twins, the study followed the T cell clones that responded to the vaccine, and did so with precision.

This TCR came from a woman aged 18 to 35 in good health. Sequences were obtained from PBMCs. This sequence uses TRBV20-1 and TRBJ2-1; the D gene is perhaps TRBD2, on 5 matching bases. Read as DNA, the sequence is TGCAGTGCTAGCACGGGAAGGCGGTACAATGAGCAGTTCTTC. Translated, it reads CSASTGRRYNEQFF.